The rows below give T cell receptor beta chains drawn from one sample of a study of control samples from healthy donors and cancer patients. Clones were sequenced by immunoSEQ multiplex PCR, and TCRdb holds only the in-frame ones, with some missing. In the table there are 90,000 to 100,000 clones, roughly 83% of which are singletons. Sequencing was done on a sample of blood. These receptors originate from a woman younger than 45 in good health. Each CDR3 is given with its conserved first and last residue. Fields, in order: V gene, D gene, J gene, clone size, CDR3 DNA, CDR3 protein. D genes are given only for firm matches. Only part of the rows carry a size: once, few, many, or a class if the clone is expanded.

TRBV12-3/TRBV12-4	.	TRBJ1-2	.	TGTGCCAGCAGCCCCTCCGGGTACGGCTACACCTTC	CASSPSGYGYTF
TRBV27	TRBD1	TRBJ1-5	.	TGTGCCAGCAGTTTAAGACAGGGGGCCGGACAGCCCCAGCATTTT	CASSLRQGAGQPQHF
TRBV6-2/TRBV6-3	.	TRBJ1-1	.	TGTGCCAGCAGTTACAGGCCCAGCACTGAAGCTTTCTTT	CASSYRPSTEAFF
TRBV6-2/TRBV6-3	TRBD1	TRBJ2-7	few	TGTGCCAGCAGTACAGAATACAGGGGGCGCGCCTACGAGCAGTACTTC	CASSTEYRGRAYEQYF
TRBV6-2/TRBV6-3	TRBD2	TRBJ2-1	.	TGTGCCAGCAGTTACTACTCTCCGGTTCTGGGACTAGCCGCTATAAATGAGCAGTTCTTC	CASSYYSPVLGLAAINEQFF
TRBV2	.	TRBJ1-1	few	TGTGCCAGCAGTGAGAGGCAGAACACTGAAGCTTTCTTT	CASSERQNTEAFF
TRBV14	TRBD1	TRBJ1-1	.	TGTGCCAGCAGCCTTTGGACAGGGGTAAACACTGAAGCTTTCTTT	CASSLWTGVNTEAFF
TRBV5-4	TRBD1	TRBJ2-5	few	TGTGCCAGCAGCCCCCGGGACAGGGTTTTTGAGACCCAGTACTTC	CASSPRDRVFETQYF
TRBV9	.	TRBJ1-4	.	TGTGCCAGCAGCCCACGGCCCTATGAAAAACTGTTTTTT	CASSPRPYEKLFF
TRBV27	.	TRBJ2-7	.	TGTGCCAGCAGTTTACAGTCTCCAGGGGGGGTCCACGAGCAGTACTTC	CASSLQSPGGVHEQYF
TRBV3-1/TRBV3-2	.	TRBJ2-2	few	TGTGCCAGCAGCCAAGTGGGCCAGCGGCTGTTTTTT	CASSQVGQRLFF
TRBV6-6	TRBD2	TRBJ2-7	.	TGTGCCAGCAGTGCCGGGACTAGGGCCCACGAGCAGTACTTC	CASSAGTRAHEQYF
TRBV28	.	TRBJ1-5	.	TGTGCCAGCAGTTTCCAGGGGCCCAATCAGCCCCAGCATTTT	CASSFQGPNQPQHF
TRBV7-9	TRBD2	TRBJ2-6	.	TGTGCCAGCAGCTTAGCGGGACTATCTGGGGCCAACGTCCTGACTTTC	CASSLAGLSGANVLTF
TRBV12-5	TRBD1	TRBJ1-3	.	TGTGCTAGTGGTCCCGGGACGGGACAGTTCGCCTCTGGAAACACCATATATTTT	CASGPGTGQFASGNTIYF
TRBV6-6	.	TRBJ1-5	.	TGTGCCAGCAGGTTGGGGGGGCTGAATCAGCCCCAGCATTTT	CASRLGGLNQPQHF
TRBV9	.	TRBJ2-1	.	TGTGCCAGCAGCGGAGCCGGTTACTCCTACAATGAGCAGTTCTTC	CASSGAGYSYNEQFF
TRBV6-2/TRBV6-3	.	TRBJ2-3	once	TGTGCCAGCAGTTACCAACGACCAAGCACAGATACGCAGTATTTT	CASSYQRPSTDTQYF
TRBV2	.	TRBJ2-1	once	TGTGCCAGCAGTAAATTCGCCGGGACGGCAACCTACAATGAGCAGTTCTTC	CASSKFAGTATYNEQFF
TRBV7-9	TRBD1	TRBJ2-2	.	TGTGCCAGCCCCTGGGACAGGGGGCGCCCCGGGGAGCTGTTTTTT	CASPWDRGRPGELFF
TRBV7-3	TRBD2	TRBJ2-5	.	TGTGCCAGCAGCCCCGGACTAGCGGGGGGGCCAGGGGAGACCCAGTACTTC	CASSPGLAGGPGETQYF
TRBV18	.	TRBJ1-1	.	TGTGCCAGCTCACCAAGGACTGTGGACACTGAAGCTTTCTTT	CASSPRTVDTEAFF
TRBV5-6	.	TRBJ1-6	.	TGTGCCAGCAGCTTGGCCAGATTAGATTCACCCCTCCACTTT	CASSLARLDSPLHF
TRBV3-1/TRBV3-2	.	TRBJ2-7	.	TGTGCCAGCAGCCAAGAGGGGGTAAGCTCCTACGAGCAGTACTTC	CASSQEGVSSYEQYF